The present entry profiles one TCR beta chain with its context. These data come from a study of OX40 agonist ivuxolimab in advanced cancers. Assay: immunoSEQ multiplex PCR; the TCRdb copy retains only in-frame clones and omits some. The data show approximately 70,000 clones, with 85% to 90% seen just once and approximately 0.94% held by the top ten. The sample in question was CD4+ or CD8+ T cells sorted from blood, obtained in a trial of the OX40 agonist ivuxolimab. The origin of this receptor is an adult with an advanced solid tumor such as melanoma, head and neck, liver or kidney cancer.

In DNA form, the CDR3 reads TGTGCCAGCAGCCCCTTGACAGGGAACACTGAAGCTTTCTTT. Its protein is CASSPLTGNTEAFF. The chain uses TRBV5-5 and TRBJ1-1; D might be TRBD1 (6 bases). CDR3 length: 14 amino acids. Looked up from germline, CDR1 is SGHKS and CDR2 is YYEKEE (reference sequence). Trimming took 4 bases from V and 1 from J, leaving 11 bases between them.